Listed here are 7 T cell receptor beta chains from one sample, sequenced in a study of response to subunit inactivated influenza vaccine. From the RT-PCR reads, TCRdb called clonotypes with MiXCR, one entry per CDR3 protein. The sample shows 650,000 or so distinct CDR3 sequences, about 14% of them seen only once. The sequencing used PBMCs from blood, collected less than 15 days before vaccination. The receptors derive from a man aged 50-60 years who received an inactivated influenza vaccine.

The chain recombines TRBV20-1 with TRBJ2-1, with D possibly TRBD2 on 6 matching bases. The V gene lost 7 bases and the J gene lost 3 bases, with 10 bases spanning the gap. Looked up from germline, CDR1 is DFQATT and CDR2 is SNEGSKA (reference sequence). This CDR3 contains 12 residues. CDR3 loop: CSVQDYYNEQFF. The CDR3 DNA follows: TGCAGTGTCCAGGACTACTACAATGAGCAGTTCTTC.

The CDR3 sequence is CASSLRRGVESDTQYF. The CDR3 nucleotides read TGTGCCAGCAGCCTCCGTCGCGGGGTGGAATCAGATACGCAGTATTTT. V gene TRBV7-2 combines with J gene TRBJ2-3, with D possibly matching TRBD2 (6 bases). The length of the CDR3 is 16 residues. V lost 5 bases and J 4 bases, leaving 19 bases between the germline ends. The germline V gene has CDR1 SGHTA and CDR2 FQGNSA.

The chain combines TRBV2 with TRBJ1-2, with 12 bases fitting TRBD1. Losses at the gene ends were 6 bases for V and 10 bases for J; bases not matched to a gene: 6. The CDR3 length is 13 residues. The V gene's germline CDR1 is SNHLY and CDR2 FYNNEI. The CDR3, as DNA: TGTGCCAGCAGGGAGTGGGACAGGGGGCACTACACCTTC. As protein: CASREWDRGHYTF.

V is TRBV4-1 and J is TRBJ2-6; D not resolved. The V end lost 2 bases, the J end lost 0 bases, and 5 bases lay between the germline ends. CDR1 and CDR2 (germline): MGHRA, YSYEKL. CDR3 length: 15 amino acids. The CDR3 is CASSQFPSGANVLTF. The DNA of the CDR3 is TGCGCCAGCAGCCAATTCCCCTCTGGGGCCAACGTCCTGACTTTC.

This clonotype was recorded at least ten times. The CDR3 region has the DNA TGTGCCAGCAGTGCCGACTACTGGTACAATGAGCAGTTCTTC. Its protein is CASSADYWYNEQFF. J is TRBJ2-1 and V is TRBV2, with D perhaps matching TRBD2 (5 bases). V lost 4 bases, J lost 4 bases, and 11 bases lay in between. Germline V gives CDR1 SNHLY, CDR2 FYNNEI. The CDR3 runs 14 residues.

This chain joins TRBV12-3 or TRBV12-4 and TRBJ2-2; TRBD1 matches 9 bases. This CDR3 is built from 16 residues. Trimming took 5 bases from V and 5 from J; bases not matched to a gene: 9. The CDR3 sequence is CASSLSGTGRTGELFF. CDR3 nucleotide sequence: TGTGCCAGCAGTCTCTCCGGGACAGGGCGTACCGGGGAGCTGTTTTTT.

V is TRBV6-6 and J is TRBJ2-7, with D uncertain. This CDR3 region has 12 residues. Germline assignment: CDR1 MNHNY and CDR2 SVGAGI (reference sequence). With 7 bases removed from V and 2 bases from J, the gap between germline ends came to 9 bases. DNA of the CDR3: TGTGCCAGCACGTCCAACCCCTACGAGCAGTACTTC. It yields the protein CASTSNPYEQYF.